These 11 T cell receptor beta chains were sequenced from one sample in a study of control samples from healthy donors and cancer patients. Sequencing used immunoSEQ multiplex PCR; TCRdb keeps in-frame clones, though not all of them. The sample contains 100,000 to 150,000 clones, approximately 84% of which appear only once. Sequencing input: blood. The receptors shown here come from a man between 18 and 35 years old in good health.

This chain joins TRBV7-9 and TRBJ2-1; 13 positions agree with TRBD2. This CDR3 is built from 16 residues. J was trimmed by 2 bases and V by 8 bases; bases with no gene match: 6. Germline CDR1 is SEHNR and CDR2 is FQNEAQ (reference sequence). The CDR3 reads CASQGLAGDTYNEQFF. For the CDR3, the DNA is TGTGCCAGCCAAGGACTAGCGGGAGATACCTACAATGAGCAGTTCTTC.

This clone was seen a single time. In DNA form, the CDR3 reads TGTGCCAGCAGCCTCCCAGGCACTCGGGTGGCAGATACGCAGTATTTT. Translation gives CASSLPGTRVADTQYF. The chain links TRBV28 to TRBJ2-3, with unresolved D. Trimming took off 6 bases at V and 4 bases at J, with 20 bases between the two ends. The CDR3 totals 16 residues. From germline, CDR1 is MDHEN and CDR2 SYDVKM.

The CDR3 sequence: CASSLAGQVYEQYF. Written as DNA, the CDR3 is TGTGCCAGCAGTTTGGCGGGACAGGTCTACGAGCAGTACTTC. V and J are TRBV27 and TRBJ2-7; TRBD1 aligns across 8 bases. Germline V gene lookup returns CDR1 MNHEY and CDR2 SMNVEV (reference sequence). Trimming removed 3 bases from V and 3 bases from J; junction bases left unmatched: 4. The CDR3 is 14 amino acids.

The V and J genes are TRBV6-4 and TRBJ2-3; D not certain. Trimming removed 3 bases at V and 2 bases at J, with 9 bases between. CDR1 is MRHNA, CDR2 SNTAGT, per germline. The CDR3 extends over 14 amino acids. For the CDR3, the DNA is TGTGCCAGCAGTGAGGGTGCAGACACAGATACGCAGTATTTT. Protein: CASSEGADTDTQYF.

Within the sample, this clone is medium-sized (0.01 to 0.1%). The chain couples TRBV28 to TRBJ1-3; no firm D call. V lost 7 bases and J 0 bases, leaving 13 bases between the germline ends. CDR3 length: 15 amino acids. Germline V CDR1 and CDR2: MDHEN, SYDVKM. The CDR3 coding sequence is TGTGCCAGCATTCGACGGGCGAGCTCTGGAAACACCATATATTTT. It is translated as CASIRRASSGNTIYF.

The rearrangement uses TRBV3-1 (or the pseudogene TRBV3-2) and TRBJ2-7; D is tentatively TRBD1 or TRBD2 (5 bases each). CDR1 is LGHDT and CDR2 is YNNKEL in the germline V gene (reference sequence). This CDR3 region has 16 residues. Trimming removed 6 bases from V and 6 bases from J, with 24 bases in between. In DNA, the CDR3 is TGTGCCAGCAGACCGGGGTGGTCTTCTGGGGCTACCGAGCAGTACTTC. This sequence encodes CASRPGWSSGATEQYF.

This chain links TRBV28 with TRBJ2-5; D is perhaps TRBD1 (6 bases). The CDR3 runs to 15 residues. Trimming removed 3 bases from V and 1 base from J, with 12 bases in between. Germline V gene sequence: CDR1 MDHEN, CDR2 SYDVKM. The CDR3 is CASSFLQGFQETQYF. As DNA, the CDR3 is TGTGCCAGCAGTTTCCTACAGGGTTTCCAAGAGACCCAGTACTTC.

The chain uses TRBV5-1 and TRBJ2-1; 11 nucleotides match TRBD2. Germline CDR1 is SGHRS and CDR2 is YFSETQ. V gave up 1 base and J gave up 10 bases; unmatched junction bases: 7. This CDR3 contains 15 residues. CDR3 amino acids: CASSLTSGSFKEQFF. CDR3 nucleotides: TGCGCCAGCAGCTTGACTAGCGGGAGTTTTAAGGAGCAGTTCTTC. Complete variable domain (other parts from reference TRBV5-1 and TRBJ2-1): KAGVTQTPRYLIKTRGQQVTLSCSPISGHRSVSWYQQTPGQGLQFLFEYFSETQRNKGNFPGRFSGRQFSNSRSEMNVSTLELGDSALYLCASSLTSGSFKEQFFGPGTRLTVL.

This clone is a singleton in its sample. The V and J genes are TRBV2 and TRBJ2-7; unclear D gene. Trimming left V 2 bases short and J 0 bases short, with 8 bases between. Germline V gene sequence: CDR1 SNHLY, CDR2 FYNNEI. The CDR3 has 14 residues. CDR3 coding DNA: TGTGCCAGCAGTGAACAGGTGCTCTCCTACGAGCAGTACTTC. Protein sequence: CASSEQVLSYEQYF.

The V gene is TRBV5-1, the J gene TRBJ1-6, with 8 bases fitting TRBD1. Trimming removed 2 bases from V and 7 bases from J; junction bases left unmatched: 8. Germline CDR1 and CDR2: SGHRS and YFSETQ. The CDR3 consists of 16 residues. Written as DNA, the CDR3 is TGCGCCAGCAGCTTCCAGGGGGCGGTTTACAATTCACCCCTCCACTTT. Protein: CASSFQGAVYNSPLHF.

This chain joins TRBV7-2 and TRBJ1-5; D ambiguous. Per germline, CDR1 SGHTA and CDR2 FQGNSA. V lost 2 bases and J 5 bases, leaving 7 bases between the germline ends. The length of the CDR3 is 13 residues. The CDR3 sequence: CASSLRNDQPQHF. CDR3 in DNA: TGTGCCAGCAGCTTAAGAAATGATCAGCCCCAGCATTTT.